These T cell receptor beta chains were read from a single sample in a study of Graves' ophthalmopathy and Graves' hyperthyroidism. TCRdb reprocessed the multiplex PCR reads via MiXCR and lists one record per CDR3 protein. Of some 400,000 distinct CDR3 sequences in the sample, about a sixth are singletons; the top ten hold around 1.5%. Material for sequencing was peripheral blood. The origin of the receptors is a woman in her late teens or twenties with Graves' ophthalmopathy. The CDR3 runs from the conserved cysteine through the conserved F or W. D genes are given only for firm matches. Some rows mark clone size as missing; the rest say once, few, many or name a class of expanded clone.

clone size | J gene | D gene | V gene | CDR3 length | CDR3 protein | CDR3 DNA
many | TRBJ2-7 | - | TRBV7-2 | 12 | CASSFSFSSQYF | TGTGCCAGCAGCTTCTCTTTCAGCAGTCAGTACTTC
many | TRBJ2-2 | - | TRBV6-1 | 16 | CASSGGQGPYTGELFF | TGTGCCAGCAGTGGGGGGCAGGGGCCCTACACCGGGGAGCTGTTTTTT
many | TRBJ2-5 | - | TRBV9 | 15 | CASSVDPTDTETQYF | TGTGCCAGCAGCGTAGATCCGACAGACACAGAGACCCAGTACTTC
many | TRBJ1-1 | - | TRBV28 | 12 | CASSLYRTEAFF | TGTGCCAGCAGTTTATACCGGACTGAAGCTTTCTTT
many | TRBJ1-1 | - | TRBV6-2/TRBV6-3 | 17 | CASSPQPGRRMNTEAFF | TGTGCCAGCAGCCCCCAGCCAGGTCGAAGAATGAACACTGAAGCTTTCTTT
many | TRBJ2-5 | TRBD1 | TRBV20-1 | 14 | CSARTGTVQETQYF | TGCAGTGCTAGAACCGGGACAGTACAAGAGACCCAGTACTTC
many | TRBJ1-1 | - | TRBV3-1 | 14 | CASRPQRLETEAFF | TGTGCCAGCAGACCCCAGAGACTTGAAACTGAAGCTTTCTTT
many | TRBJ1-5 | - | TRBV24-1 | 13 | CATSGGEGQPQHF | TGTGCCACCAGTGGGGGGGAAGGGCAGCCCCAGCATTTT
many | TRBJ1-5 | - | TRBV12-3/TRBV12-4 | 17 | CASSLDGGGARNQPQHF | TGTGCCAGCAGTTTAGATGGAGGGGGGGCCCGCAATCAGCCCCAGCATTTT
many | TRBJ1-6 | - | TRBV25-1 | 16 | CASSVAGGPDNSPLHF | TGTGCCAGCAGTGTGGCGGGCGGACCCGACAATTCACCCCTCCACTTT
- | TRBJ1-1 | - | TRBV7-2 | 15 | CASSLSRSRNTEAFF | TGTGCCAGCAGCTTGAGCCGATCCAGGAACACTGAAGCTTTCTTT
many | TRBJ1-1 | - | TRBV19 | 13 | CASSIPPGTEAFF | TGTGCCAGTAGTATACCCCCGGGCACTGAAGCTTTCTTT
many | TRBJ2-7 | - | TRBV9 | 14 | CASSARTAPYEQYF | TGTGCCAGCAGCGCAAGGACAGCGCCCTACGAGCAGTACTTC
many | TRBJ1-1 | - | TRBV5-1 | 14 | CASTSGNMNTEAFF | TGCGCCAGCACGTCGGGGAACATGAACACTGAAGCTTTCTTT
many | TRBJ1-1 | - | TRBV6-1 | 15 | CASSEGHGGNTEAFF | TGTGCCAGCAGTGAGGGACATGGGGGTAACACTGAAGCTTTCTTT
- | TRBJ2-7 | - | TRBV24-1 | 14 | CATSGGDGTYEQYF | TGTGCCACCAGTGGGGGGGACGGAACCTACGAGCAGTACTTC